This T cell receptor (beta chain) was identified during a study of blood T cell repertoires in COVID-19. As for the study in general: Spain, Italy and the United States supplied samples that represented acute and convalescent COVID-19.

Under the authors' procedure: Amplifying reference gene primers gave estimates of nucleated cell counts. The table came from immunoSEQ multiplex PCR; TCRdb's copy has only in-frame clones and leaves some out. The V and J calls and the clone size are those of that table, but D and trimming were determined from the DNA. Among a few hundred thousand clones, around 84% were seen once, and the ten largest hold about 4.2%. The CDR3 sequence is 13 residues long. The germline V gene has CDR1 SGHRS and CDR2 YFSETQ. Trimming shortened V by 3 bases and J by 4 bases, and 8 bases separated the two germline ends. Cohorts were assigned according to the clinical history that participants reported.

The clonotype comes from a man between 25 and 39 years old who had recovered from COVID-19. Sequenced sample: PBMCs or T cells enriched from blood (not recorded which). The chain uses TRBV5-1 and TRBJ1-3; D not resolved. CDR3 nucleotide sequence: TGCGCCAGCAGCTCTATAAACGGAAACACCATATATTTT. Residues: CASSSINGNTIYF.